A single sample is the source of the 10 T cell receptor beta chains below, sequenced in a study of early T cells in non-severe SARS-CoV-2 infection. TCRdb used MiXCR to reprocess the 5' RACE reads, holding one entry per CDR3 protein. In the table there are around 52,000 distinct CDR3 sequences, 10% to 15% of which are singletons. Source material: whole blood. These receptors were collected from an adult who was a healthcare worker with PCR-confirmed SARS-CoV-2 infection or an uninfected control (not recorded which).

This clonotype has at least ten counts. This chain joins TRBV6-1 and TRBJ2-7, with 11 bases lining up with TRBD2. V was clipped by 5 bases and J by 2 bases; unmatched bases: 5. Germline V gives CDR1 MNHNS, CDR2 SASEGT. The CDR3 length is 15 residues. Written as DNA, the CDR3 is TGTGCCAGCAGTACCGGACTAGCGGGTCCCTACGAGCAGTACTTC. It is translated as CASSTGLAGPYEQYF.

The sample holds many counts of this clonotype. This chain links TRBV24-1 with TRBJ2-2; a weak D match, TRBD1 (6 bases). The CDR3 totals 14 residues. V lost 4 bases, J lost 8 bases, and 13 bases lay in between. Per the germline V gene, CDR1 is KGHDR and CDR2 is SFDVKD. The CDR3 nucleotides read TGTGCCACCAGTGACCAGACAGGCCTGGGGGAGCTGTTTTTT. Amino acids: CATSDQTGLGELFF.

This clonotype is medium-sized (0.01 to 0.1%) by share. V is TRBV7-6 and J is TRBJ2-1, with 9 bases matching TRBD2. The ends lost 6 bases at V and 7 bases at J; junction bases unmatched: 4. CDR3 length: 13 amino acids. Germline loops: CDR1 SGHVS, CDR2 FNYEAQ. The CDR3 DNA reads as TGTGCCAGCAGAGCGGGGGGTGGAAATGAGCAGTTCTTC. It translates to CASRAGGGNEQFF.

This sequence joins TRBV5-1 and TRBJ2-7; 7 bases align to TRBD2. Germline V gene data show CDR1 as SGHRS and CDR2 as YFSETQ. The CDR3 runs to 16 residues. The V gene end was trimmed by 4 bases and the J gene end by 7 bases; junction bases not matched to a gene: 17. The CDR3 here is CASSVGLSTGGVEQYF. The CDR3 region has the DNA TGCGCCAGCAGCGTCGGACTTTCGACTGGGGGGGTGGAGCAGTACTTC.

This chain connects TRBV6-6 to TRBJ2-7; TRBD2 aligns across 9 bases. After removal of 5 bases from V and 6 bases from J, the junction contained 8 bases not matched to a gene. Germline values: CDR1 MNHNY, CDR2 SVGAGI (reference sequence). The CDR3 extends over 14 amino acids. CDR3 sequence reads: CASSASGAPSEQYF. CDR3 in DNA: TGTGCCAGCAGTGCTAGCGGGGCACCTTCCGAGCAGTACTTC.

In this sample, this clonotype turned up a few times. This chain links TRBV23-1 with TRBJ2-7; 7 bases line up with TRBD1. TRBV23-1 is an open reading frame, and its role is uncertain. This CDR3 has 16 residues. Unmatched junction bases numbered 7, after V lost 0 bases and J lost 2 bases. The CDR3 spells CASSQSAETGTYEQYF. DNA of the CDR3: TGCGCCAGCAGTCAATCGGCCGAGACAGGGACCTACGAGCAGTACTTC.

V and J are TRBV5-5 and TRBJ2-1; 8 bases agree with TRBD1. CDR1 and CDR2 from the germline V gene are SGHKS and YYEKEE (reference sequence). The CDR3 totals 15 residues. The V and J ends lost 4 bases and 3 bases, in that order; junction bases with no gene match: 6. CDR3 sequence (DNA): TGTGCCAGCAGCCGGACAGGGCTCTACTACAATGAGCAGTTCTTC. This encodes CASSRTGLYYNEQFF.

The chain uses TRBV10-3 and TRBJ1-2, with D uncertain. The ends were cut back, 3 bases at V and 3 bases at J, with 17 bases in the middle. Germline V CDR1 and CDR2: ENHRY, SYGVKD. The CDR3 totals 16 residues. The CDR3 bases are TGTGCCATCAGTGACCCCCCCCAGTCGGCATACTATGGCTACACCTTC. Translated: CAISDPPQSAYYGYTF.

This clonotype was seen repeatedly, ten times or more. This chain links TRBV7-9 with TRBJ2-7, with 9 positions matching TRBD2. CDR1 SEHNR and CDR2 FQNEAQ come from the germline V gene (reference sequence). Unmatched junction bases numbered 6, after V lost 4 bases and J lost 5 bases. This CDR3 comprises 14 residues. CDR3 bases: TGTGCCAGCAGCTCGTCCGGGACTAGCAACGAGCAGTACTTC. It specifies CASSSSGTSNEQYF.

This clonotype has more than one count but fewer than ten. The V and J genes are TRBV7-2 and TRBJ2-7; 7 nucleotides line up with TRBD1. Germline CDR1 SGHTA, CDR2 FQGNSA. V lost 8 bases to trimming and J lost 3 bases; unmatched junction nucleotides: 7. The CDR3 is made up of 13 amino acids. The CDR3 coding sequence is TGTGCCAGCTCAGACAGGGAAGTCTACGAGCAGTACTTC. Translated: CASSDREVYEQYF.